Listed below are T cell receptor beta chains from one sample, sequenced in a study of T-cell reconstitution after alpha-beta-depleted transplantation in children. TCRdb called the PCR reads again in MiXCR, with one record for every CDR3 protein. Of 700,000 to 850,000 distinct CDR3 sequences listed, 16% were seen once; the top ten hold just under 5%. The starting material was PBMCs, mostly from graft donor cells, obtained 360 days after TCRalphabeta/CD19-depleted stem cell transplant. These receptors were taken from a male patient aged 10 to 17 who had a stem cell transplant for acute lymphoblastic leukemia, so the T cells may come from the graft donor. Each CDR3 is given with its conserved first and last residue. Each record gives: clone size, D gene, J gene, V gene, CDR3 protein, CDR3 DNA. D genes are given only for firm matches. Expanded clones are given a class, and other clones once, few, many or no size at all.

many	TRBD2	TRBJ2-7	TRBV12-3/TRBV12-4	CASSWGGYEQYF	TGTGCCAGCAGTTGGGGGGGATACGAGCAGTACTTC
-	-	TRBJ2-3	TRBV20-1	CSARPYTLGTPVTYF	TGCAGTGCTAGACCTTACACCCTCGGGACTCCAGTGACGTATTTT
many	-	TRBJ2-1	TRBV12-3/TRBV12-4	CASSFTGKQFF	TGTGCCAGCAGTTTTACGGGAAAGCAGTTCTTC
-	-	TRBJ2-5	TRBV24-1	CATSGAEETQYF	TGTGCCACCAGTGGGGCTGAAGAGACCCAGTACTTC
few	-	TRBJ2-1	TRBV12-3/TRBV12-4	CASRPPLGYNEQFF	TGTGCCAGCCGACCACCCCTGGGATACAATGAGCAGTTCTTC
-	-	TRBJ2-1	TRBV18	CASSPRPGTLYNEQFF	TGTGCCAGCTCACCCCGCCCGGGGACTCTTTACAATGAGCAGTTCTTC
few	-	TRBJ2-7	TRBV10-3	CAISVDQRTGSSYEQYF	TGTGCCATCAGTGTCGACCAAAGAACCGGCAGCTCCTACGAGCAGTACTTC
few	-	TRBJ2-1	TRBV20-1	CSCRGGRAYNEQFF	TGCAGTTGTAGGGGGGGACGAGCGTACAATGAGCAGTTCTTC
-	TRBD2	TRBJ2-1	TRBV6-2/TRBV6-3	CASSYWLAGGPGSYNEQFF	TGTGCCAGCAGTTATTGGCTAGCGGGAGGGCCGGGCTCCTACAATGAGCAGTTCTTC
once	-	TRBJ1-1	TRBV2	CASSALSAEAFF	TGTGCCAGCAGTGCCCTATCCGCGGAAGCTTTCTTT
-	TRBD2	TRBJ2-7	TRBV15	CATSRDPLLAGVVHEQYF	TGTGCCACCAGCAGAGACCCCCTACTAGCGGGAGTAGTCCACGAGCAGTACTTC
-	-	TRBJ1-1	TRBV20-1	CSARAAGTRGLNTEAFF	TGCAGTGCTAGAGCCGCCGGGACACGAGGGCTGAACACTGAAGCTTTCTTT
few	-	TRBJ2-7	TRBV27	CATRASGVDEQYF	TGTGCCACCAGGGCTTCTGGGGTGGACGAGCAGTACTTC
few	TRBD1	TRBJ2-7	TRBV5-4	CASSLGGQGDYEQYF	TGTGCCAGCAGCTTGGGCGGACAGGGGGACTACGAGCAGTACTTC
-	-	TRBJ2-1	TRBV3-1	CASTKGGDSLYYNEQFF	TGTGCCAGCACCAAAGGAGGGGACTCGCTTTACTACAATGAGCAGTTCTTC
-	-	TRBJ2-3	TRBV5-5	CASTLAPPDTQYF	TGTGCCAGCACCCTAGCTCCCCCAGATACGCAGTATTTT
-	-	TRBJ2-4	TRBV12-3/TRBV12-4	CASSLGGRGDFRLAKNIQYF	TGTGCCAGCAGTTTGGGGGGGCGCGGGGACTTTCGTCTTGCCAAAAACATTCAGTACTTC
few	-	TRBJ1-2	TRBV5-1	CASSLEKGRLYGYTF	TGCGCCAGCAGCTTGGAAAAGGGAAGGTTGTATGGCTACACCTTC
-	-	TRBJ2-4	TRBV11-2	CACCAPIRGFPAFQYF	TGTGCCTGCTGCGCGCCGATCAGGGGCTTCCCCGCCTTTCAGTACTTC
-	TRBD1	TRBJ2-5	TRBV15	CATSLGTGGSRETQYF	TGTGCCACCAGCCTCGGGACAGGGGGGTCTCGGGAGACCCAGTACTTC
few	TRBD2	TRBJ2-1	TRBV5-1	CASSSDSGRTYNEQFF	TGCGCCAGCAGCTCCGATAGCGGGAGAACCTACAATGAGCAGTTCTTC
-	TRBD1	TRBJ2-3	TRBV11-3	CASSFRGPKQYF	TGTGCCAGCAGCTTCAGGGGGCCAAAGCAGTATTTT
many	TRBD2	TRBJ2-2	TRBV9	CASSLDGLAHGELFF	TGTGCCAGCAGCCTTGATGGACTAGCCCACGGGGAGCTGTTTTTT
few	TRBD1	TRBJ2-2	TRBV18	CASSPRTGATNTGELFF	TGTGCCAGCTCACCACGGACAGGGGCCACGAACACCGGGGAGCTGTTTTTT
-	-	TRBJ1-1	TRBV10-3	CAISESKGQNTEAFF	TGTGCCATCAGTGAGTCGAAGGGTCAGAACACTGAAGCTTTCTTT
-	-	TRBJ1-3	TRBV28	CASSSPTASGNTIYF	TGTGCCAGCAGTTCCCCGACAGCTTCTGGAAACACCATATATTTT
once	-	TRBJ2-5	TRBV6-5	CASSYGGGGHRETQYF	TGTGCCAGCAGTTACGGGGGTGGGGGGCATCGAGAGACCCAGTACTTC
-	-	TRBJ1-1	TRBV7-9	CASSPGTQGTEAFF	TGTGCCAGCAGCCCGGGGACCCAGGGCACTGAAGCTTTCTTT
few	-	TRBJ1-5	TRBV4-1	CASSQGQAGNQPQHF	TGCGCCAGCAGCCAAGGACAGGCCGGAAATCAGCCCCAGCATTTT
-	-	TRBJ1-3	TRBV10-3	CAISIITGGNTIYF	TGTGCCATCAGCATAATCACGGGTGGAAACACCATATATTTT
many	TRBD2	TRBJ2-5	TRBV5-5	CASSLGLVGETQYF	TGTGCCAGCAGTTTAGGACTAGTTGGGGAGACCCAGTACTTC
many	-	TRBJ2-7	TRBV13	CASSLFRSSYEQYF	TGTGCCAGCAGCTTATTTCGGAGCTCCTACGAGCAGTACTTC
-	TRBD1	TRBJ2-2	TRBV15	CATSRTGQAGELFF	TGTGCCACCAGCAGGACGGGACAGGCCGGGGAGCTGTTTTTT
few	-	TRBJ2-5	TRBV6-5	CASSYSVSLQETQYF	TGTGCCAGCAGTTACTCGGTTAGCCTACAAGAGACCCAGTACTTC
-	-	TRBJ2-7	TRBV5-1	CASSTNPGASYEQYF	TGCGCCAGCAGTACAAATCCAGGGGCGTCCTACGAGCAGTACTTC
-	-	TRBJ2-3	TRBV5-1	CASSPGRLADTQYF	TGCGCCAGCAGCCCGGGGAGACTAGCAGATACGCAGTATTTT
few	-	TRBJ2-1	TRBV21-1	CASSKRSRESYNEQFF	TGTGCCAGCAGCAAACGGTCCCGTGAATCCTACAATGAGCAGTTCTTC
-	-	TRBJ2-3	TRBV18	CASSSLLTDTQYF	TGTGCCAGCTCATCCCTCCTCACAGATACGCAGTATTTT
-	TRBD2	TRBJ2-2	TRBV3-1	CASSQVGGRLSSTGELFF	TGTGCCAGCAGCCAAGTGGGCGGGAGGCTGAGTTCCACCGGGGAGCTGTTTTTT
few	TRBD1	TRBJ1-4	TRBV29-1	CSVRPGQGEKLFF	TGCAGCGTTCGCCCGGGACAGGGCGAAAAACTGTTTTTT
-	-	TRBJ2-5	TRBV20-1	CSADVQGLAKSQYF	TGCAGTGCTGACGTTCAGGGGCTAGCGAAGTCCCAGTACTTC
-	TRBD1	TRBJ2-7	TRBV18	CASSPLGQGAEQYF	TGTGCCAGCTCACCACTCGGACAGGGGGCCGAGCAGTACTTC
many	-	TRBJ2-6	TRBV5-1	CASSTANSGANVLTF	TGCGCCAGCAGCACCGCTAACTCTGGGGCCAACGTCCTGACTTTC
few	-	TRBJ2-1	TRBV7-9	CASSQATVGSYNEQFF	TGTGCCAGCAGCCAGGCGACAGTCGGGTCCTACAATGAGCAGTTCTTC
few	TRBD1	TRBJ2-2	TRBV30	CAWNTGAGELFF	TGTGCCTGGAATACAGGGGCCGGGGAGCTGTTTTTT
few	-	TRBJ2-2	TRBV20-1	CSARVPYKAVTTSGELFF	TGCAGTGCTAGAGTCCCCTATAAGGCAGTCACGACCTCCGGGGAGCTGTTTTTT
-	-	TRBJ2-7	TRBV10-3	CAITSGTHYEQYF	TGTGCCATCACCTCCGGGACGCACTACGAGCAGTACTTC